The clone carrying this T cell receptor (beta chain) has a handful of counts. The sample belongs to a study of regulatory T cells in long-lasting Graves disease. The overall study: Antithyroid drug exposure in newly diagnosed Graves' patients had lasted under 3 months.

Both iRepertoire HTBI primers and Arm-PCR of CDR3 regions were used to build the TCR beta libraries. Using its own MiXCR run on the multiplex PCR reads, TCRdb lists one record per CDR3 protein. The sample consists of about 440,000 distinct CDR3 sequences, 15% of them appearing once. The sample's time point: newly diagnosed GD, antithyroid drugs for less than 3 months. PBMCs were the source of the RNA used for TCR sequencing. It was American Thyroid Association guidelines that determined Graves' disease diagnosis. The CDR3 spans 14 residues. Germline V gene lookup returns CDR1 DFQATT and CDR2 SNEGSKA (reference sequence). V lost 5 bases, J lost 7 bases, and 6 bases stayed unmatched. The sample also formed part of further work on T cells in Graves' hyperthyroidism and ophthalmopathy. In that study: Stable hyperthyroidism: no ophthalmopathy progression over 18 months of follow-up.

The genes are TRBV20-1 and TRBJ2-1; TRBD2 matches 12 bases. Specimen: peripheral blood mononuclear cells (PBMCs), collected at new diagnosis, from a patient treated with antithyroid drugs. This receptor was obtained from a young woman with Graves disease. CDR3 loop: CSARGLAGRNEQFF. CDR3 nucleotide sequence: TGCAGTGCTCGCGGACTAGCGGGAAGGAATGAGCAGTTCTTC.